The 24 T cell receptor beta chains listed next were all sequenced from one sample in a study of beta chain features in type 1 diabetes. Every isolated RNA sample was fully reverse transcribed, so sequencing captured expressed TCRB transcripts. Assay: immunoSEQ multiplex PCR; the TCRdb copy retains only in-frame clones and omits some. The sample yields around 400,000 clones, roughly 16% seen once. What was sequenced was naive CD4+ T cells from blood. The receptors stem from a woman aged 18-29 years in good health.

The J gene is TRBJ2-5, the V gene TRBV5-4, with 10 bases identical to TRBD2. Germline V CDR1 and CDR2: SGHNT, YYREEE (reference sequence). After removal of 0 bases from V and 3 bases from J, the junction contained 8 bases not matched to a gene. There are 17 residues in the CDR3. CDR3 coding DNA: TGTGCCAGCAGCTTGGCCAGGACTAGCGGAAGCAAAGAGACCCAGTACTTC. Translating gives CASSLARTSGSKETQYF.

This clone was detected only a few times. The chain recombines TRBV7-2 with TRBJ2-7; no clear D gene. V lost 5 bases and J lost 2, with 7 bases in between. In germline, CDR1 is SGHTA, CDR2 FQGNSA. The CDR3 spans 12 residues. CDR3 sequence reads: CASSPPAYEQYF. For the CDR3, the DNA is TGTGCCAGCAGCCCCCCAGCCTACGAGCAGTACTTC.

This clone was counted between two and nine times. This CDR3 is CSVVEEAGANVLTF. Here the CDR3 DNA reads TGCAGCGTTGTAGAGGAGGCTGGGGCCAACGTCCTGACTTTC. This chain joins TRBV29-1 and TRBJ2-6; possibly TRBD2 for D (5 bases). The CDR3 runs 14 residues. Trimming removed 4 bases from V and 2 bases from J, with 9 bases in between. CDR1 and CDR2 (germline): SQVTM, ANQGSEA.

This clone has only a few counts. This chain uses TRBV5-1 with TRBJ1-2; 7 bases map to TRBD1. Germline-derived CDR1 and CDR2 are SGHRS and YFSETQ. The CDR3 extends over 14 amino acids. V shed 4 bases, J shed 8 bases, and the junction held 11 bases outside the gene matches. CDR3 in DNA: TGCGCCAGCAGCCCCCAGGGGGATCGGCGCGGCTACACCTTC. The encoded protein is CASSPQGDRRGYTF.

The chain links TRBV7-7 to TRBJ2-7, with 7 positions matching TRBD1. The CDR3 has 14 residues. The germline gives CDR1 SSHAT, CDR2 FNYEAQ (reference sequence). The CDR3 sequence is CASQLGQTSSEQYF. CDR3 sequence (DNA): TGTGCTAGCCAGCTGGGACAGACCTCGTCCGAGCAGTACTTC.

The chain combines TRBV30 with TRBJ2-3, with 7 nucleotides matching TRBD2. This CDR3 is 15 amino acids long. V lost 1 base, J lost 3 bases, and 7 bases stayed unmatched. Germline V gene sequence: CDR1 GTSNPN, CDR2 SVGIG (reference sequence). The CDR3 here is CAWSGASGVTDTQYF. The CDR3 DNA is TGTGCCTGGAGTGGGGCTAGCGGTGTAACAGATACGCAGTATTTT.

This sequence joins TRBV30 and TRBJ1-4, with D perhaps TRBD1 (5 bases). V dropped 0 bases and J dropped 3 bases, with 5 bases sitting between them. The length of the CDR3 is 13 residues. CDR1 GTSNPN and CDR2 SVGIG come from the germline V gene (reference sequence). Here the CDR3 reads CAWSVGPNEKLFF. DNA of the CDR3: TGTGCCTGGAGTGTGGGGCCTAATGAAAAACTGTTTTTT. The whole variable domain, remainder taken from reference TRBV30 and TRBJ1-4, is SQTIHQWPATLVQPVGSPLSLECTVEGTSNPNLYWYRQAAGRGLQLLFYSVGIGQISSEVPQNLSASRPQDRQFILSSKKLLLSDSGFYLCAWSVGPNEKLFFGSGTQLSVL.

This clone was counted only a few times. This chain links TRBV9 with TRBJ2-7, with D possibly being TRBD1 or TRBD2 (6 bases each). From germline, CDR1 is SGDLS and CDR2 YYNGEE. V dropped 4 bases and J dropped 4 bases, with 15 bases sitting between them. This CDR3 comprises 14 residues. The CDR3 reads CASSIGGPQYEQYF. The CDR3 nucleotides read TGTGCCAGCAGCATAGGGGGGCCGCAGTACGAGCAGTACTTC.

This chain uses TRBV7-9 with TRBJ2-5; no firm D call. The CDR3 is made up of 12 amino acids. Germline V gene sequence: CDR1 SEHNR, CDR2 FQNEAQ (reference sequence). V dropped 1 base and J dropped 12 bases, with 12 bases sitting between them. The CDR3, as DNA: TGTGCCAGCAGCTTAGTCGGTGCTGAAGAGTACTTC. Amino acid sequence: CASSLVGAEEYF.

This clone showed up just a few times. CDR3 in amino acids: CASSLGLLNTGELFF. CDR3 in DNA: TGTGCCAGCAGCTTGGGACTTTTAAACACCGGGGAGCTGTTTTTT. The J gene is TRBJ2-2, the V gene TRBV7-8, with a weak D call TRBD2 (6 bases). V lost 3 bases to trimming and J lost 2 bases, with 10 bases between them. The CDR3 consists of 15 residues. Per the germline V gene, CDR1 is SGHVS and CDR2 is FQNEAQ.

The chain joins TRBV9 to TRBJ2-7; TRBD2 agrees at 8 bases. Germline CDR1 is SGDLS and CDR2 is YYNGEE. V was clipped by 3 bases and J by 9 bases; unmatched bases: 17. This CDR3 is 16 amino acids long. The CDR3 reads CASSADSRAGVGGQYF. The CDR3 coding sequence is TGTGCCAGCAGCGCTGATTCGAGAGCGGGAGTCGGTGGGCAGTACTTC. Variable domain in full (rest from reference TRBV9 and TRBJ2-7): DSGVTQTPKHLITATGQRVTLRCSPRSGDLSVYWYQQSLDQGLQFLIQYYNGEERAKGNILERFSAQQFPDLHSELNLSSLELGDSALYFCASSADSRAGVGGQYFGPGTRLTVT.

The rearrangement links TRBV6-6 to TRBJ1-1; perhaps TRBD1 as D (5 bases). V lost 0 bases and J 1 base, leaving 6 bases between the germline ends. The CDR3 covers 14 residues. Germline V CDR1 and CDR2: MNHNY, SVGAGI (reference sequence). DNA of the CDR3: TGTGCCAGCAGTTACTCCGGGGGGAACACTGAAGCTTTCTTT. Protein: CASSYSGGNTEAFF.

The sample holds a few counts of this clone. The rearrangement uses TRBV4-2 and TRBJ1-2, with D possibly TRBD1 on 5 matching bases. The germline V gene encodes CDR1 LGHNA and CDR2 YNFKEQ. Trimming pared 4 bases from V and 12 bases from J, leaving 27 bases between. This CDR3 region has 16 residues. The CDR3 here is CASSPGQAGGGVMNTF. The CDR3 bases are TGTGCCAGCAGCCCTGGCCAGGCAGGTGGAGGGGTCATGAACACCTTC.

Comment on this clone: Other nucleotide sequences from this sample produce the same CDR3. This CDR3 is CASSPDRGNTEAFF. In nucleotides, the CDR3 is TGTGCCAGCTCACCAGACAGGGGCAACACTGAAGCTTTCTTT. The chain recombines TRBV18 with TRBJ1-1; the match to TRBD1 covers 8 bases. The CDR3 length is 14 residues. J gave up 2 bases and V 2 bases, and 1 base lay outside the gene matches. Germline V CDR1 and CDR2: KGHSH, LQKENI.

The rearrangement joins TRBV18 to TRBJ2-1, with 8 bases aligning to TRBD2. The CDR3 loop spans 15 amino acids. Looked up from germline, CDR1 is KGHSH and CDR2 is LQKENI. Trimming took 0 bases from V and 8 from J; bases not matched to a gene: 6. CDR3 coding DNA: TGTGCCAGCTCACCACCAAGCGGGAGTACAGATGAGCAGTTCTTC. It translates to CASSPPSGSTDEQFF. Full variable domain (missing parts from reference TRBV18 and TRBJ2-1): NAGVMQNPRHLVRRRGQEARLRCSPMKGHSHVYWYRQLPEEGLKFMVYLQKENIIDESGMPKERFSAEFPKEGPSILRIQQVVRGDSAAYFCASSPPSGSTDEQFFGPGTRLTVL.

The rearrangement uses TRBV12-5 and TRBJ2-1; no reliable D call. The CDR3 sequence is 16 residues long. Germline V gene lookup returns CDR1 LGHNT and CDR2 FRNRAP. The V end lost 3 bases, the J end lost 4 bases, and 16 bases lay between the germline ends. Here the CDR3 DNA reads TGTGCTAGTGGTTTTATTCGGCCAGGCGAATACAATGAGCAGTTCTTC. It encodes CASGFIRPGEYNEQFF.

This sequence joins TRBV11-2 and TRBJ2-1; the D gene is possibly TRBD2 (5 bases). Trimming cost V 1 base and J 5 bases, with 12 bases left between them. Germline-derived CDR1 and CDR2 are SGHAT and FQNNGV. The CDR3 loop spans 15 amino acids. The CDR3 here is CASSLVLADDNEQFF. DNA for the CDR3: TGTGCCAGCAGCTTAGTCCTAGCAGACGACAATGAGCAGTTCTTC.

This clone has only a few counts. The J gene is TRBJ1-5, the V gene TRBV4-2, with 10 bases fitting TRBD1. This CDR3 spans 14 amino acids. V was clipped by 3 bases and J by 4 bases; unmatched bases: 0. Germline V gene lookup returns CDR1 LGHNA and CDR2 YNFKEQ. The CDR3 loop reads CASSQGQGNQPQHF. In DNA, the CDR3 is TGTGCCAGCAGCCAGGGACAGGGGAATCAGCCCCAGCATTTT.

This rearrangement joins TRBV28 to TRBJ1-5; D remains ambiguous. V was shortened by 7 bases and J by 2 bases, with 12 bases between the two germline ends. The CDR3 spans 14 residues. Germline V lookup: CDR1 MDHEN, CDR2 SYDVKM. The CDR3 protein is CASTVGLGNQPQHF. In nucleotides, the CDR3 is TGTGCCAGCACTGTGGGCCTCGGCAATCAGCCCCAGCATTTT.

This clone was seen a few times. This rearrangement joins TRBV30 to TRBJ1-2; no definite D call. The CDR3 sequence is 13 residues long. The ends were cut back, 2 bases at V and 0 bases at J, with 7 bases in the middle. CDR1 is GTSNPN and CDR2 is SVGIG in the germline V gene (reference sequence). The CDR3 sequence is CAWSSTANYGYTF. The CDR3 DNA is TGTGCCTGGAGTTCCACGGCTAACTATGGCTACACCTTC. Full variable domain (remainder filled in from reference TRBV30 and TRBJ1-2): SQTIHQWPATLVQPVGSPLSLECTVEGTSNPNLYWYRQAAGRGLQLLFYSVGIGQISSEVPQNLSASRPQDRQFILSSKKLLLSDSGFYLCAWSSTANYGYTFGSGTRLTVV.

The rearrangement uses TRBV6-5 and TRBJ2-3; D gene ambiguous. Germline CDR1 and CDR2: MNHEY and SVGAGI. The CDR3 is 12 residues long. The V end was cut by 6 bases, the J end by 6 bases, with 10 bases between. As DNA, the CDR3 is TGTGCCAGCAGAATTGCGGAGGATACGCAGTATTTT. It codes for CASRIAEDTQYF.

This CDR3 is CASSRRGRGGTEAFF. As DNA, the CDR3 is TGTGCCAGCAGCCGACGAGGCAGGGGTGGTACTGAAGCTTTCTTT. The chain links TRBV7-2 to TRBJ1-1; possible D gene TRBD1, 6 bases. The V gene lost 5 bases and the J gene lost 5 bases, with 18 bases spanning the gap. Germline assignment: CDR1 SGHTA and CDR2 FQGNSA. This CDR3 contains 15 residues.

This clone came up a few times. The gene calls are TRBV28 and TRBJ2-3, with 8 bases lining up with TRBD2. The CDR3 loop spans 11 amino acids. J was trimmed by 14 bases and V by 8 bases; bases with no gene match: 9. In germline, CDR1 is MDHEN, CDR2 SYDVKM. The CDR3 protein is CASLIGTRLYF. The CDR3 DNA reads TGTGCCAGCCTAATCGGGACTAGGTTGTATTTT.

This chain links TRBV28 with TRBJ2-7; D perhaps matches TRBD2 (6 bases). The CDR3 is 15 amino acids. The germline V and J ends were trimmed by 2 bases and 0 bases, with 11 bases remaining between them. Germline CDR1 reads MDHEN; CDR2 reads SYDVKM. For the CDR3, the DNA is TGTGCCAGCAGTTTAAGAGCGGGCAGCTCCTACGAGCAGTACTTC. Its protein is CASSLRAGSSYEQYF.